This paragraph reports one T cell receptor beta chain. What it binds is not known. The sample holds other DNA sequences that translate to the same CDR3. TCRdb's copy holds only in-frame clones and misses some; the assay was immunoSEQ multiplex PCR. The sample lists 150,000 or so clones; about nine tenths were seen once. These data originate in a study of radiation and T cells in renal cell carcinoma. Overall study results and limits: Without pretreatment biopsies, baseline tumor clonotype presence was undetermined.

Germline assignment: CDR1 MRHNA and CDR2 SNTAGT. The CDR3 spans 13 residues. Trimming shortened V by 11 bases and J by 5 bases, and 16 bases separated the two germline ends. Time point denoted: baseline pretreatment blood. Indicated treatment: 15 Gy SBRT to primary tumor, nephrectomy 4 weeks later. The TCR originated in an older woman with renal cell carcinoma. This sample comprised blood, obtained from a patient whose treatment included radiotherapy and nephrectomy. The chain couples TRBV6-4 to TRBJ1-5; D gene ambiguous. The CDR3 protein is CADTRETHQPQHF. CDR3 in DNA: TGTGCCGATACACGGGAAACCCATCAGCCCCAGCATTTT.